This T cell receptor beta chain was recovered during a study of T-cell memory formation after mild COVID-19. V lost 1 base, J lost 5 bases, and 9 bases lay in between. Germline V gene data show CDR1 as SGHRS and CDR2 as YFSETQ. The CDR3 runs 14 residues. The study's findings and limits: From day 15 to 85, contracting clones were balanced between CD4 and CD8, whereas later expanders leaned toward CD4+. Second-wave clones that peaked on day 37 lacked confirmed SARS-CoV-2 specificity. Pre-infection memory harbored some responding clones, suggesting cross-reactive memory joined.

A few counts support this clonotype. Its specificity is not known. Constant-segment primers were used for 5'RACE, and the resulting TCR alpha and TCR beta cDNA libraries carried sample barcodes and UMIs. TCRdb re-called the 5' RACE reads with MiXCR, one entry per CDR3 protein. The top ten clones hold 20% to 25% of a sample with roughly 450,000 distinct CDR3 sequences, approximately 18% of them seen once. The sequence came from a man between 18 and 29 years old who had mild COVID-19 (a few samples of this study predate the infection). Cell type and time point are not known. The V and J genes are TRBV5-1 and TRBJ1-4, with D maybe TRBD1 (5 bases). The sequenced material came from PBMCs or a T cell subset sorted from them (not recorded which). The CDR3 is CASSLLQGNEKLFF. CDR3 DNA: TGCGCCAGCAGCTTGCTCCAGGGAAATGAAAAACTGTTTTTT. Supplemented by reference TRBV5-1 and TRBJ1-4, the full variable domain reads KAGVTQTPRYLIKTRGQQVTLSCSPISGHRSVSWYQQTPGQGLQFLFEYFSETQRNKGNFPGRFSGRQFSNSRSEMNVSTLELGDSALYLCASSLLQGNEKLFFGSGTQLSVL.